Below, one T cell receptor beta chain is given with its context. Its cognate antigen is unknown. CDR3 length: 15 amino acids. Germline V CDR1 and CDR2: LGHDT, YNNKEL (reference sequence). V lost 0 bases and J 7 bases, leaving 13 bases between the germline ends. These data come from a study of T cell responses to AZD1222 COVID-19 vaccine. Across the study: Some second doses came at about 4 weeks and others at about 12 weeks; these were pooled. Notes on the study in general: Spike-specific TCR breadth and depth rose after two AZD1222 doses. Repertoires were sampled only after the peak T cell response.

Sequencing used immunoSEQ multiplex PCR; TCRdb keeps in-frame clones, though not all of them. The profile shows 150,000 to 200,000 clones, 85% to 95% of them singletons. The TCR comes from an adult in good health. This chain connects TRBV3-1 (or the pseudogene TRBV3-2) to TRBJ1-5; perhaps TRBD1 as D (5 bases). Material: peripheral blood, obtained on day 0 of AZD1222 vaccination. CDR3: CASSQDYGAGQPQHF. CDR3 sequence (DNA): TGTGCCAGCAGCCAAGATTACGGGGCAGGGCAGCCCCAGCATTTT.